The 26 T cell receptor beta chains below come from one sample, sequenced in a study of blood T cell repertoires in COVID-19. The protocol was immunoSEQ multiplex PCR, while the TCRdb copy is restricted to in-frame clones and leaves out a portion. The sample contains fewer than 200,000 clones, under 90% of which appear only once. The source material was peripheral blood. All receptors come from a man aged 60 to 75 with acute or convalescent COVID-19.

This chain links TRBV18 with TRBJ2-1, with D perhaps TRBD2 (5 bases). There are 15 residues in the CDR3. Germline lookup yields CDR1 KGHSH and CDR2 LQKENI. The V end lost 6 bases, the J end lost 7 bases, and 19 bases lay between the germline ends. For the CDR3, the DNA is TGTGCCAGCTCGGGAGCGAACAGAGGCCTGAATGAGCAGTTCTTC. Its translation is CASSGANRGLNEQFF.

Details on this clone: Different DNA sequences within this sample yield the same CDR3. The chain has TRBV19 and TRBJ2-7; unclear D gene. Germline loops: CDR1 LNHDA, CDR2 SQIVND (reference sequence). The CDR3 is 12 amino acids. V was pared by 9 bases and J by 0 bases, with 9 bases between. The DNA for the CDR3 is TGTGCCAGCTCGGAGAGCTCCTACGAGCAGTACTTC. This sequence encodes CASSESSYEQYF.

This clone was counted between two and nine times. The rearrangement uses TRBV7-8 and TRBJ1-3; 10 bases align to TRBD1. Trimming cost V 5 bases and J 3 bases; bases outside gene matches: 13. Looked up from germline, CDR1 is SGHVS and CDR2 is FQNEAQ. The CDR3 has 18 residues. This CDR3 is CASSPARTGGRGGNTIYF. CDR3 nucleotide sequence: TGTGCCAGCAGCCCCGCCCGGACAGGGGGAAGGGGTGGAAACACCATATATTTT.

This sequence joins TRBV4-1 and TRBJ1-4, with 7 bases that match TRBD1. Unmatched junction bases numbered 3, after V lost 0 bases and J lost 5 bases. Germline V CDR1 and CDR2: MGHRA, YSYEKL. The CDR3 extends over 15 amino acids. CDR3 nucleotides: TGCGCCAGCAGCCAAGATAACAGGGGAAATGAAAAACTGTTTTTT. Protein: CASSQDNRGNEKLFF.

The rearrangement joins TRBV5-1 to TRBJ2-1; D may be TRBD1 (6 bases). CDR3 size: 13 residues. Germline V gene lookup returns CDR1 SGHRS and CDR2 YFSETQ. V lost 2 bases to trimming and J lost 6 bases, with 9 bases between them. This chain's CDR3 is CASSFRRGNEQFF. DNA for the CDR3: TGCGCCAGCAGCTTTCGCAGGGGCAATGAGCAGTTCTTC.

This chain links TRBV15 with TRBJ2-7; the match to TRBD1 covers 10 bases. J was trimmed by 4 bases and V by 3 bases; bases with no gene match: 6. The germline CDR1 and CDR2 sequences are LNHNV and YYDKDF (reference sequence). This CDR3 spans 15 amino acids. The CDR3 protein is CATSSRDRGVYEQYF. As DNA, the CDR3 is TGTGCCACCAGCAGCCGGGACAGGGGTGTGTACGAGCAGTACTTC.

V is TRBV9 and J is TRBJ2-3; 7 bases are a match to TRBD2. J was trimmed by 1 base and V by 0 bases; bases with no gene match: 5. Germline assignment: CDR1 SGDLS and CDR2 YYNGEE. The CDR3 extends over 16 amino acids. DNA of the CDR3: TGTGCCAGCAGCGTAGCAAGTCTAGCGGGCACAGATACGCAGTATTTT. It is translated as CASSVASLAGTDTQYF.

The chain recombines TRBV5-1 with TRBJ1-2, with 7 nucleotides matching TRBD1. The trim removed 0 bases at V and 4 bases at J, leaving 3 bases unmatched. Germline CDR1 and CDR2: SGHRS and YFSETQ. CDR3 length: 14 residues. The CDR3 protein is CASSLGGGIYGYTF. CDR3 nucleotide sequence: TGCGCCAGCAGCTTGGGAGGGGGCATCTATGGCTACACCTTC.

The V and J genes are TRBV6-5 and TRBJ2-7; TRBD1 matches at 9 bases. V dropped 7 bases and J dropped 2; count of bases not matched to a gene: 9. In germline, CDR1 is MNHEY, CDR2 SVGAGI. The CDR3 consists of 15 residues. The CDR3 loop reads CASTNRDRAPYEQYF. The CDR3 bases are TGTGCCAGCACCAACCGGGACAGGGCCCCCTACGAGCAGTACTTC.

J is TRBJ2-1 and V is TRBV2; unclear D gene. Germline V gene sequence: CDR1 SNHLY, CDR2 FYNNEI. The CDR3 totals 14 residues. The ends were cut back, 2 bases at V and 7 bases at J, with 12 bases in the middle. CDR3 DNA sequence: TGTGCCAGCAGTGAACTAGGCCTAGATAATGAGCAGTTCTTC. Its protein product is CASSELGLDNEQFF.

V usage is TRBV7-3 and J usage is TRBJ2-2; D is possibly TRBD2 (6 bases). The CDR3 runs to 16 residues. CDR1 is SGHTA and CDR2 is FQGTGA in the germline V gene. V was trimmed by 0 bases and J by 4 bases, leaving 12 bases between them. The CDR3 here is CASSLTRRGRTGELFF. CDR3 nucleotide sequence: TGTGCCAGCAGCTTAACGAGGCGGGGCCGCACCGGGGAGCTGTTTTTT.

The J gene is TRBJ2-3, the V gene TRBV10-1; TRBD1 aligns across 9 bases. After removal of 5 bases from V and 0 bases from J, the junction contained 15 bases not matched to a gene. This CDR3 contains 19 residues. From germline, CDR1 is WNHNN and CDR2 SYGVQD (reference sequence). The CDR3 sequence: CASSPAGQGLVYSTDTQYF. The CDR3 DNA sequence: TGCGCCAGCAGTCCAGCCGGACAGGGGTTGGTTTATAGCACAGATACGCAGTATTTT.

The V gene is TRBV7-2, the J gene TRBJ2-5; no reliable D call. From germline, CDR1 is SGHTA and CDR2 FQGNSA. The CDR3 extends over 14 amino acids. V shed 5 bases and J shed 4 bases, with 14 bases lying between them. In DNA, the CDR3 is TGTGCCAGCAGCGCCGACTCTCCGGGAGAGACCCAGTACTTC. The encoded protein is CASSADSPGETQYF.

The chain carries TRBV11-2 and TRBJ2-7, with TRBD1 matching 7 bases. This CDR3 region has 14 residues. CDR1 SGHAT and CDR2 FQNNGV come from the germline V gene. V lost 1 base to trimming and J lost 3 bases; unmatched junction nucleotides: 3. CDR3 loop: CASSLGTGVYEQYF. The CDR3 nucleotides are TGTGCCAGCAGCTTAGGGACAGGAGTCTACGAGCAGTACTTC.

The chain links TRBV19 to TRBJ1-5; TRBD1 aligns across 8 bases. With 4 bases clipped from V and 4 bases from J, the junction kept 12 bases outside the gene matches. The CDR3 contains 17 residues. Germline values: CDR1 LNHDA, CDR2 SQIVND (reference sequence). CDR3 in amino acids: CASSSGPDREGNQPQHF. CDR3 nucleotide sequence: TGTGCCAGTAGTAGCGGCCCGGACAGGGAAGGGAATCAGCCCCAGCATTTT.

V gene TRBV5-6 combines with J gene TRBJ2-7; D ambiguous. This CDR3 is built from 11 residues. Germline assignment: CDR1 SGHDT and CDR2 YYEEEE. Trimming shortened V by 2 bases and J by 12 bases, and 12 bases separated the two germline ends. CDR3 DNA sequence: TGTGCCAGCAGCTTAGCTAGGTCGCCGTACTTC. It codes for CASSLARSPYF.

The chain combines TRBV10-2 with TRBJ2-2, with 8 positions matching TRBD2. V trimming: 6 bases; J trimming: 4 bases; junction bases outside the gene matches: 4. Germline CDR1 reads WSHSY; CDR2 reads SAAADI. There are 14 residues in the CDR3. The CDR3 DNA is TGCGCCAGCAGCGGGGGGGCCGTCACCGGGGAGCTGTTTTTT. This encodes CASSGGAVTGELFF.

DNA for the CDR3: TGTGCCAGCAGAAGGGGTCAGTCACCCCTCCACTTT. This translates into CASRRGQSPLHF. This chain uses TRBV25-1 with TRBJ1-6; a weak D match, TRBD1 (5 bases). The CDR3 has 12 amino acids. Germline CDR1 reads MGHDK; CDR2 reads SYGVNS. Trimming pared 6 bases from V and 10 bases from J, leaving 10 bases between.

The chain links TRBV29-1 to TRBJ1-1, with a tentative D call TRBD1 (5 bases). Looked up from germline, CDR1 is SQVTM and CDR2 is ANQGSEA. Trimming stripped 7 bases from V and 5 bases from J, with 14 bases between. This CDR3 is built from 12 residues. This CDR3 is CSGKNRTTEAFF. Written as DNA, the CDR3 is TGCAGCGGCAAAAACCGGACAACTGAAGCTTTCTTT. Based on the CDR3 plus reference TRBV29-1 and TRBJ1-1, the full variable domain is SAVISQKPSRDICQRGTSLTIQCQVDSQVTMMFWYRQQPGQSLTLIATANQGSEATYESGFVIDKFPISRPNLTFSTLTVSNMSPEDSSIYLCSGKNRTTEAFFGQGTRLTVV.

The rearrangement uses TRBV6-5 and TRBJ2-5, with D hard to call. The V end lost 2 bases, the J end lost 1 base, and 11 bases lay between the germline ends. CDR3 length: 15 amino acids. Germline loops: CDR1 MNHEY, CDR2 SVGAGI. CDR3 in DNA: TGTGCCAGCAGTTACCCGAAAGCCTCCCAAGAGACCCAGTACTTC. Translated, it gives CASSYPKASQETQYF.

The chain links TRBV19 to TRBJ2-1; TRBD2 matches 9 bases. The CDR3 is 15 amino acids. In germline, CDR1 is LNHDA, CDR2 SQIVND (reference sequence). J was trimmed by 10 bases and V by 6 bases; bases with no gene match: 13. CDR3 protein: CASRRPGLAGGEQFF. For the CDR3, the DNA is TGTGCCAGTAGACGGCCGGGACTAGCTGGGGGGGAGCAGTTCTTC.

This clone was counted many times. This chain uses TRBV19 with TRBJ1-5; D is unresolved. There are 15 residues in the CDR3. From germline, CDR1 is LNHDA and CDR2 SQIVND (reference sequence). With 0 bases removed from V and 3 bases from J, the gap between germline ends came to 9 bases. The CDR3 here is CASSIDWEFNQPQHF. The CDR3 bases are TGTGCCAGTAGTATAGATTGGGAGTTCAATCAGCCCCAGCATTTT.

The genes are TRBV27 and TRBJ2-2, with 10 bases fitting TRBD1. The germline V gene encodes CDR1 MNHEY and CDR2 SMNVEV (reference sequence). J was trimmed by 5 bases and V by 5 bases; bases with no gene match: 14. This CDR3 spans 18 amino acids. CDR3 bases: TGTGCCAGCAGTAGAAGACACACCGGGACAGGGGAGACCGGGGAGCTGTTTTTT. This codes for CASSRRHTGTGETGELFF.

In DNA, the CDR3 is TGTGCCAGCAGTGTGGGGACAGGGTGGTCCTCTGGGGCCAACGTCCTGACTTTC. It is translated as CASSVGTGWSSGANVLTF. The chain joins TRBV2 to TRBJ2-6, with TRBD1 matching 9 bases. The length of the CDR3 is 18 residues. CDR1 is SNHLY and CDR2 is FYNNEI in the germline V gene. V lost 4 bases, J lost 0 bases, and 7 bases stayed unmatched. Full variable domain (outside the CDR3, taken from reference TRBV2 and TRBJ2-6): EPEVTQTPSHQVTQMGQEVILRCVPISNHLYFYWYRQILGQKVEFLVSFYNNEISEKSEIFDDQFSVERPDGSNFTLKIRSTKLEDSAMYFCASSVGTGWSSGANVLTFGAGSRLTVL.

The chain employs TRBV19 and TRBJ1-2, with unresolved D. Germline V gene data show CDR1 as LNHDA and CDR2 as SQIVND (reference sequence). There are 13 residues in the CDR3. Trimming took 6 bases from V and 4 from J, leaving 12 bases between them. CDR3 coding DNA: TGTGCCAGTAGCGACGGACTCGGCTATGGCTACACCTTC. Its translation: CASSDGLGYGYTF.

This rearrangement joins TRBV19 to TRBJ1-5; D is possibly TRBD1 (6 bases). Germline V gives CDR1 LNHDA, CDR2 SQIVND (reference sequence). This CDR3 has 15 residues. Between the trimmed V and J ends, which lost 6 bases and 2 bases, there was a span of 14 bases. The CDR3 loop is CASSSQGYGNQPQHF. In nucleotides, the CDR3 is TGTGCCAGTAGCTCACAGGGCTATGGCAATCAGCCCCAGCATTTT.